The TCR beta chain under discussion was sequenced for a study of shared clonotypes between healthy human individuals. Study-level background: For every donor, three CD4 naive, three CD4 memory, two CD8 naive and one CD8 memory plates were used.

CD8 cells regarded as naive lacked CD45RO, were positively chosen for CCR7, and omitted terminally differentiated effector memory CD45RA+ cells. The repertoire was sequenced with immunoSEQ multiplex PCR; TCRdb's copy has only in-frame clones and lacks some. The data contain about 2,100,000 clones, about 93% of them singletons. Sequencing was done on a sample of naive CD8+ T cells from PBMCs. The origin of this receptor is a man aged 18 to 35 in good health. Some clones in this sample may be carry-over from other donors' samples.

Here the CDR3 DNA reads TGTGCCAGCAGCTTGGCTCTAGCGGGGACCTACAATGAGCAGTTCTTC. Its translation is CASSLALAGTYNEQFF. The J gene is TRBJ2-1, the V gene TRBV5-6, with TRBD2 identical over 9 bases. CDR1 and CDR2 from the germline V gene are SGHDT and YYEEEE. The CDR3 totals 16 residues. With V trimmed by 0 bases and J by 2 bases, 3 bases remained unmatched.